Sequencing of this T cell receptor beta chain was carried out in a study of vaccination and CD4 T cells after COVID-19. With the Oncomine TCR Beta short-read assay, DNA from cultured CD4+ T cells was sequenced. TCRdb re-analysed the PCR reads in MiXCR, keeping a single row per CDR3 protein. This table holds about 18,000 distinct CDR3 sequences, around 56% found once. From germline, CDR1 is LNHNV and CDR2 YYDKDF (reference sequence). V lost 5 bases to trimming and J lost 0 bases, with 5 bases between them. This CDR3 region has 13 residues. This clonotype was detected a few times. Its target is not known. The treatment here: roughly ten-day PBMC culture with coronavirus spike peptide pools or control peptides (ViraFEST assay).

This TCR was sampled from a human donor who had recovered from COVID-19. This chain joins TRBV15 and TRBJ1-3; D remains unclear. Specimen: CD4+ T cells from blood, cultured in vitro. The CDR3 is CATSLDSGNTIYF. The CDR3 DNA sequence: TGTGCCACCAGCCTAGACTCTGGAAACACCATATATTTT.